This entry concerns a single TCR beta chain. CDR3 length: 16 amino acids. Trimming shortened V by 5 bases and J by 0 bases, and 13 bases separated the two germline ends. Germline loops: CDR1 SGHAT, CDR2 FQNNGV. Assay: immunoSEQ multiplex PCR; the TCRdb copy retains only in-frame clones and omits some. The sample lists roughly 290,000 clones, around 85% occurring once. These data come from a study of blood T cell repertoires in COVID-19. As for the study in general: Whether acute or convalescent, the COVID-19 samples came from the United States, Italy and Spain.

Sequencing input: peripheral blood. This TCR was sampled from a woman aged 25 to 39 who had recovered from COVID-19. V and J are TRBV11-2 and TRBJ2-2; possibly TRBD2 for D (6 bases). The CDR3 spells CASSTQGGTNTGELFF. The DNA for the CDR3 is TGTGCCAGCAGCACCCAAGGCGGGACGAACACCGGGGAGCTGTTTTTT.